The 18 T cell receptor beta chains in this list originate from one sample, sequenced in a study of OX40 agonist ivuxolimab in advanced cancers. Sequenced by immunoSEQ multiplex PCR; TCRdb stores in-frame clones only, minus some. Found here are under 85,000 clones, more than 90% of them singletons; the top ten hold around 4.8%. Sequenced here: CD4+ or CD8+ T cells sorted from blood, sampled in a trial of the OX40 agonist ivuxolimab. These receptors came from an adult with an advanced solid tumor such as melanoma, head and neck, liver or kidney cancer.

The V and J genes are TRBV18 and TRBJ2-1; 7 nucleotides match TRBD2. The germline V gene has CDR1 KGHSH and CDR2 LQKENI. This CDR3 has 13 amino acids. Trimming cost V 4 bases and J 9 bases; bases outside gene matches: 6. CDR3 nucleotide sequence: TGTGCCAGCTCACTAGGTCTAGCGGCTGAGCAGTTCTTC. This codes for CASSLGLAAEQFF.

This clone appeared a single time. The rearrangement uses TRBV27 and TRBJ2-7; 12 bases map to TRBD2. Germline CDR1 MNHEY, CDR2 SMNVEV (reference sequence). This CDR3 is 16 amino acids long. J was trimmed by 2 bases and V by 5 bases; bases with no gene match: 7. CDR3 sequence (DNA): TGTGCCAGCAGTACAAGACTAGCGGGAGTCGCCTACGAGCAGTACTTC. This gives the protein CASSTRLAGVAYEQYF.

V gene TRBV14 combines with J gene TRBJ2-7, with TRBD2 matching 7 bases. The CDR3 contains 17 residues. Trimming at V came to 5 bases and at J to 0 bases, leaving 13 bases not matched to a gene. Germline loops: CDR1 SGHDN, CDR2 FVKESK. The CDR3 spells CASSSGVIAGGSYEQYF. CDR3 nucleotide sequence: TGTGCCAGCAGCTCCGGGGTAATAGCGGGTGGCTCCTACGAGCAGTACTTC.

This sequence joins TRBV28 and TRBJ2-3, with D tentatively TRBD2 (7 bases). Trimming removed 2 bases at V and 4 bases at J, with 10 bases between. Germline V gene sequence: CDR1 MDHEN, CDR2 SYDVKM. The CDR3 runs 14 residues. CDR3 in DNA: TGTGCCAGCAGTTTAGGAGGGGGGGCAGATACGCAGTATTTT. It codes for CASSLGGGADTQYF.

The chain employs TRBV6-6 and TRBJ2-1, with 11 positions matching TRBD2. CDR1 and CDR2 from the germline V gene are MNHNY and SVGAGI (reference sequence). The CDR3 runs to 15 residues. V shed 6 bases, J shed 7 bases, and the junction held 8 bases outside the gene matches. CDR3 sequence: CASSRLAGTPNEQFF. CDR3 DNA: TGTGCCAGCAGCAGACTAGCGGGAACTCCAAATGAGCAGTTCTTC.

The V call is TRBV29-1, the J call TRBJ1-1; perhaps TRBD1 as D (5 bases). The V and J ends lost 6 bases and 1 base respectively, with 9 bases between them. Germline lookup yields CDR1 SQVTM and CDR2 ANQGSEA. This CDR3 region has 12 residues. Here the CDR3 DNA reads TGCAGCGTGACAGACCGGAACACTGAAGCTTTCTTT. The encoded protein is CSVTDRNTEAFF.

This chain links TRBV7-8 with TRBJ2-3, with D perhaps matching TRBD2 (6 bases). Germline CDR1 and CDR2: SGHVS and FQNEAQ. CDR3 length: 16 amino acids. V lost 1 base, J lost 4 bases, and 15 bases lay in between. Here the CDR3 DNA reads TGTGCCAGCAGCTTAGGAGGAGGGAGAGAGGCAGATACGCAGTATTTT. This encodes CASSLGGGREADTQYF.

The chain uses TRBV29-1 and TRBJ2-4, with TRBD2 matching 7 bases. V gave up 4 bases and J gave up 3 bases; unmatched junction bases: 6. Germline V gene sequence: CDR1 SQVTM, CDR2 ANQGSEA. CDR3 length: 14 residues. The DNA of the CDR3 is TGCAGCGTTGTTTGGAGGACTAGCAAAAACATTCAGTACTTC. Protein: CSVVWRTSKNIQYF. Complete variable domain (other parts from reference TRBV29-1 and TRBJ2-4): SAVISQKPSRDICQRGTSLTIQCQVDSQVTMMFWYRQQPGQSLTLIATANQGSEATYESGFVIDKFPISRPNLTFSTLTVSNMSPEDSSIYLCSVVWRTSKNIQYFGAGTRLSVL.

This clone has just one count. The rearrangement links TRBV28 to TRBJ2-5; 8 bases match TRBD2. V gave up 2 bases and J gave up 5 bases; unmatched junction bases: 4. Germline V gene data show CDR1 as MDHEN and CDR2 as SYDVKM. This CDR3 region has 14 residues. CDR3 nucleotide sequence: TGTGCCAGCAGTTTAGCGGGAGGAAGGGAGACCCAGTACTTC. This sequence encodes CASSLAGGRETQYF.

The genes are TRBV7-2 and TRBJ2-5, with TRBD2 matching 8 bases. CDR1 SGHTA and CDR2 FQGNSA come from the germline V gene. The CDR3 sequence is 16 residues long. Trimming removed 1 base from V and 2 bases from J; junction bases left unmatched: 6. The CDR3 nucleotides read TGTGCCAGCAGCTTAGTCCAGCGGGGGCCTCAAGAGACCCAGTACTTC. Translating it yields CASSLVQRGPQETQYF. The full variable domain, with the rest looked up from reference TRBV7-2 and TRBJ2-5, is GAGVSQSPSNKVTEKGKDVELRCDPISGHTALYWYRQSLGQGLEFLIYFQGNSAPDKSGLPSDRFSAERTGGSVSTLTIQRTQQEDSAVYLCASSLVQRGPQETQYFGPGTRLLVL.

The chain employs TRBV11-2 and TRBJ2-5, with a weak D call TRBD2 (6 bases). Between the trimmed V and J ends, which lost 6 bases and 1 base, there was a span of 18 bases. The germline V gene has CDR1 SGHAT and CDR2 FQNNGV. The CDR3 runs 16 residues. CDR3 residues: CASSYLWVSGQETQYF. The CDR3 coding sequence is TGTGCCAGCAGTTATCTCTGGGTTAGCGGCCAAGAGACCCAGTACTTC.

J is TRBJ2-7 and V is TRBV6-5, with 9 nucleotides matching TRBD2. Germline trimming cut 2 bases from V and 2 bases from J; bases unmatched to any gene: 4. The CDR3 extends over 15 amino acids. Germline V gene data show CDR1 as MNHEY and CDR2 as SVGAGI. CDR3 amino acids: CASSYVAGGPYEQYF. DNA of the CDR3: TGTGCCAGCAGTTACGTGGCGGGAGGGCCCTACGAGCAGTACTTC.

This clone appeared a single time. The chain joins TRBV28 to TRBJ2-1; 11 nucleotides match TRBD2. With V trimmed by 5 bases and J by 5 bases, 5 bases remained unmatched. Germline V gives CDR1 MDHEN, CDR2 SYDVKM. This CDR3 is built from 15 residues. CDR3 protein: CASSQTSGVNNEQFF. The CDR3 nucleotides are TGTGCCAGCAGTCAGACTAGCGGGGTAAACAATGAGCAGTTCTTC.

The chain recombines TRBV29-1 with TRBJ2-7; 13 bases align to TRBD2. The germline V gene has CDR1 SQVTM and CDR2 ANQGSEA. There are 13 residues in the CDR3. With 5 bases clipped from V and 6 bases from J, the junction kept 4 bases outside the gene matches. DNA for the CDR3: TGCAGCGTTTTGACTAGCGGGAGGAGCGAGCAGTACTTC. Protein sequence: CSVLTSGRSEQYF.

The V gene is TRBV19, the J gene TRBJ2-2, with a possible D match to TRBD1 (6 bases). The CDR3 contains 14 residues. Per the germline V gene, CDR1 is LNHDA and CDR2 is SQIVND (reference sequence). V was cut by 7 bases and J by 6 bases, with 15 bases left in between. The CDR3 DNA follows: TGTGCCAGTACGACACAGGGCGAACCCGGGGAGCTGTTTTTT. This encodes CASTTQGEPGELFF.

CDR3 residues: CASSLDGAGVEDTQYF. The CDR3 DNA reads TGCGCCAGCAGCTTGGACGGAGCGGGAGTGGAAGATACGCAGTATTTT. This rearrangement joins TRBV5-1 to TRBJ2-3; 8 positions agree with TRBD2. Germline V gives CDR1 SGHRS, CDR2 YFSETQ. The CDR3 consists of 16 residues. Trimming at V came to 0 bases and at J to 5 bases, leaving 8 bases not matched to a gene.

The rearrangement joins TRBV2 to TRBJ2-4; 7 nucleotides match TRBD2. V lost 4 bases and J lost 1; bases outside the gene matches: 1. Germline V gene data show CDR1 as SNHLY and CDR2 as FYNNEI. This CDR3 contains 14 residues. CDR3 sequence reads: CASSALAAKNIQYF. Written as DNA, the CDR3 is TGTGCCAGCAGTGCACTAGCGGCCAAAAACATTCAGTACTTC.

The chain employs TRBV29-1 and TRBJ2-7; D call uncertain. V was clipped by 3 bases and J by 6 bases, with 9 bases between them. The CDR3 runs to 11 residues. The germline V gene encodes CDR1 SQVTM and CDR2 ANQGSEA. Written as DNA, the CDR3 is TGCAGCGTTGACACCGCAGGCGAGCAGTACTTC. It translates to CSVDTAGEQYF.